There are many counts of the clone carrying this T cell receptor beta chain. Its antigen is as yet unknown. The data derive from a study of T-cell memory formation after mild COVID-19. The overall study: The study found TCR clusters largely donor specific. Overall study results and limits: A subset of responding clones appeared in pre-infection memory, suggesting cross-reactive memory joined.

TCR alpha and TCR beta cDNA libraries carrying sample barcodes and UMIs came from 5'RACE with constant-segment primers. TCRdb re-derived calls from the 5' RACE reads in MiXCR, one entry per CDR3 protein. The profile shows 50,000 or so distinct CDR3 sequences, more than 9% of them singletons. V dropped 10 bases and J dropped 1 base, with 13 bases sitting between them. This CDR3 region has 13 residues. Germline CDR1 reads SEHNR; CDR2 reads FQNEAQ (reference sequence). The chain has TRBV7-9 and TRBJ1-1; D uncertain. The sequencing sample was made of PBMCs or a T cell subset sorted from them (not recorded which). This clonotype originated in a man between 18 and 29 years old who had mild COVID-19 (a few samples of this study predate the infection). Cell type and time point are not known. CDR3 loop: CATSTRQNTEAFF. The CDR3 DNA is TGTGCCACCTCCACCCGCCAGAACACTGAAGCTTTCTTT.